Sequencing of this T cell receptor (beta chain) was carried out in a study of blood T cells in healthy people across ages. Study-wide results and caveats: Per million T cells, the diversity of TCR beta decreased roughly linearly as age advanced.

For the second PCR, which ran for roughly 7 to 11 cycles, a sample-barcoded 5' primer and a J-beta primer mix were used. TCRdb itself ran the 5' RACE reads through MiXCR, one entry per CDR3 protein. Of roughly 680,000 distinct CDR3 sequences in the sample, 45% to 50% were seen once. V was pared by 3 bases and J by 0 bases, with 8 bases between. Germline CDR1 is KGHSH and CDR2 is LQKENI. The CDR3 runs to 14 residues. This clonotype was seen only a few times. Antigen unknown. Sequencing input: blood. The rearrangement uses TRBV18 and TRBJ1-1; D is unresolved. The source is a woman aged 60-75 years in good health. The CDR3 bases are TGTGCCAGCTCACCCGACTTCCTGAACACTGAAGCTTTCTTT. Translation: CASSPDFLNTEAFF.